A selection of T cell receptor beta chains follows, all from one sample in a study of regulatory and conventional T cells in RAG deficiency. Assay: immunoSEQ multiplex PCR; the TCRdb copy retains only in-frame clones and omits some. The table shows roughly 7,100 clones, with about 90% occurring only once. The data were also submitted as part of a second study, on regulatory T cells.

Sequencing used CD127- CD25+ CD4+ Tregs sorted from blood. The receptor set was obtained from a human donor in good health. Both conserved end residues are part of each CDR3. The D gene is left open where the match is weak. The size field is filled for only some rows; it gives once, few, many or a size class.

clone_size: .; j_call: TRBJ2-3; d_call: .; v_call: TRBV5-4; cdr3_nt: TGTGCCAGCAGCTCGACAGATACGCAGTATTTT; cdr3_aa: CASSSTDTQYF
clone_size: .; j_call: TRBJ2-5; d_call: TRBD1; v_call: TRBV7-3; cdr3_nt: TGTGCCAGCAGCCCCGGGACGGACAGGTCTCAAGAGACCCAGTACTTC; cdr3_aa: CASSPGTDRSQETQYF
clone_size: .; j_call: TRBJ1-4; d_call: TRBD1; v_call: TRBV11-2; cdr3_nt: TGTGCCAGCAGCTCCCCATGGACAGGGACCCGACTAAATGAAAAACTGTTTTTT; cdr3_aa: CASSSPWTGTRLNEKLFF
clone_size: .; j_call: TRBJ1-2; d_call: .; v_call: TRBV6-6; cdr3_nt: TGTGCCAGCTCGGGGGGGATCGGCTATGGCTACACCTTC; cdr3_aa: CASSGGIGYGYTF
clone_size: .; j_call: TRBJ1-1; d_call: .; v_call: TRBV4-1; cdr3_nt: TGCGCCAGCAGCCATGGGGCGAACACTGAAGCTTTCTTT; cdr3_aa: CASSHGANTEAFF
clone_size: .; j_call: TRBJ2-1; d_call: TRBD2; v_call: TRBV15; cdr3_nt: TGTGCCACCAGCAATGGACTAGCGGGGGCAAAGGGCGAGAGGTTCTTC; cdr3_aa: CATSNGLAGAKGERFF
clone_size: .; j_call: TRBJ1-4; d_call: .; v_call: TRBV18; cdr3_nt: TGTGCCAGCTCACCCCTAAGAGGGGCGGGAGAAAAACTGTTTTTT; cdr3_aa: CASSPLRGAGEKLFF
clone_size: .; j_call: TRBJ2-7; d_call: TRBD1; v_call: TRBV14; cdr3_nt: TGTGCCAGCAGCAGGGCCGGGACAGGGTTTTTCTACGAGCAGTACTTC; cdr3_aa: CASSRAGTGFFYEQYF
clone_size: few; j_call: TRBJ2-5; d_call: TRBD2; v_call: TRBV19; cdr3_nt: TGTGCCAGTAGTAAGTCAACTAGCGGGGTGGAGACCCAGTACTTC; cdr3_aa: CASSKSTSGVETQYF
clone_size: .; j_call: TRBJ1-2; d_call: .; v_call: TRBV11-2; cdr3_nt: TGTGCCAGCAGCTTAGTTCTTAGTGTGGCAGGGCGATATGGCTACACCTTC; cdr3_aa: CASSLVLSVAGRYGYTF
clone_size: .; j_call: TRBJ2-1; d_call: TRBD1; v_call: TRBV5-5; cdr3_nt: TGTGCCAGCAGCTTTGTCCGGGACAGGGGGTACAATGAGCAGTTCTTC; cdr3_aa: CASSFVRDRGYNEQFF
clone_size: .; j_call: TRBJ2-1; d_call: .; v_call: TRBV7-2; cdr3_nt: TGTGCCAGCAGCTTAGCCCAAGGAACAGGGTTTGAGCAGTTCTTC; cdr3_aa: CASSLAQGTGFEQFF
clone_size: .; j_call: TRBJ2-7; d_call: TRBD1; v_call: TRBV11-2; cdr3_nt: TGTGCCAGCAGCTTATTAACAGGGGGCTTGGCCTACGAGCAGTACTTC; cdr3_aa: CASSLLTGGLAYEQYF
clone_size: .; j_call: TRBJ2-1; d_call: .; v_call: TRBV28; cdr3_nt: TGTGCCAGCAGTAGGAGAAATGAGCAGTTCTTC; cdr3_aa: CASSRRNEQFF
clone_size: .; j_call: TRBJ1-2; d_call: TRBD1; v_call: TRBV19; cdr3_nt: TGTGCCAGTAGGAACCAGGGGGATATGGCAGGCTACACCTTC; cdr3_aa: CASRNQGDMAGYTF
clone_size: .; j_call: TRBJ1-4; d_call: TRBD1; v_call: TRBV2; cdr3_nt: TGTGCCAGCAGTGTGAATAGGGGACAGGGGAATGGCGAAAAACTGTTTTTT; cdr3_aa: CASSVNRGQGNGEKLFF
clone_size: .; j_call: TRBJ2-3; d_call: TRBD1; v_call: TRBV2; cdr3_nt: TGTGCCACGGGGGGGACAGGGGCGACAGATACGCAGTATTTT; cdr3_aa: CATGGTGATDTQYF
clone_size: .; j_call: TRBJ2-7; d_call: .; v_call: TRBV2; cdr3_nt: TGTGCCAGCAGTGTGAAACTCAGGGGACTACTAGCCTACGAGCAGTACTTC; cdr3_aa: CASSVKLRGLLAYEQYF
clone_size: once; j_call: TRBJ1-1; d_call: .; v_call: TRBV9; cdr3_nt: TGTGCCAGCAGGACGTTGGCAGGGTCGAACACTGAAGCTTTCTTT; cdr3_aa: CASRTLAGSNTEAFF
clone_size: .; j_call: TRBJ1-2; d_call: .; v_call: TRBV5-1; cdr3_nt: TGCGCCAGCAGCCTCGCACTCCAGGGGCCTTATGGCTACACCTTC; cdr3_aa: CASSLALQGPYGYTF
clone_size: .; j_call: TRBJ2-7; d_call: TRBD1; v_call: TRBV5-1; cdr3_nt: TGCGCCAGCAGCATCGCTCGGACAGGGTTTCCCTACGAGCAGTACTTC; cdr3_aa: CASSIARTGFPYEQYF
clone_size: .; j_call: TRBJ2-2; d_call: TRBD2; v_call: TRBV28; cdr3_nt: TGTGCCAGCACTCGGACTAGACTCACCGGGGAGCTGTTTTTT; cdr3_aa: CASTRTRLTGELFF
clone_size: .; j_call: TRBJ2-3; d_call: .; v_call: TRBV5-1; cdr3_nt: TGCGCCAGCACGGCAGGTTTCACAGATACGCAGTATTTT; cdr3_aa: CASTAGFTDTQYF
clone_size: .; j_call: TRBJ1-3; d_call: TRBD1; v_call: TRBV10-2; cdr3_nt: TGCGCCAGCAGTTGGACAGGGTCTGGAAACACCATATATTTT; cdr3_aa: CASSWTGSGNTIYF
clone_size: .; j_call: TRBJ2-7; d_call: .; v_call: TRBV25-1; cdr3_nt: TGTGCCAGCAGTGAATACGGCGAGCAGTACTTC; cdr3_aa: CASSEYGEQYF
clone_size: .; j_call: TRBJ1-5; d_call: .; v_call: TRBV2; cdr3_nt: TGTGCCAGCAGCCAAGTAGGTGGGGGCTGGGACAATCAGCCCCAGCATTTT; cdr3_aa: CASSQVGGGWDNQPQHF
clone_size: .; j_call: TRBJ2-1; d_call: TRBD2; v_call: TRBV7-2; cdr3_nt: TGTGCCAGCAGCTTGACACGACTAGCGGGGGGGTTCAATGAGCAGTTCTTC; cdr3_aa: CASSLTRLAGGFNEQFF
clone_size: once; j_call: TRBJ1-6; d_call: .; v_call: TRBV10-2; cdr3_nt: TGCGCCAGCAGTCCCCAGGGAGGGCGTTTCTCCCCCCTCCACTTT; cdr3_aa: CASSPQGGRFSPLHF
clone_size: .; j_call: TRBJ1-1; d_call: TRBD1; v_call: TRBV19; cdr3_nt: TGTGCCAGTAGTACCGGGACAGGGTGGGGCACTGAAGCTTTCTTT; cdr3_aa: CASSTGTGWGTEAFF
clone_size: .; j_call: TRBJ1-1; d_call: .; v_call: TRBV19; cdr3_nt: TGTGCCACCGAGTCGCTTACAGGGAACACTGAAGCTTTCTTT; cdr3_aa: CATESLTGNTEAFF
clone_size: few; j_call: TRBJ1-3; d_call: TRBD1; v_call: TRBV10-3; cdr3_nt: TGTGCCACCAAAAGGGGGCCTGGAAACACCATATATTTT; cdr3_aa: CATKRGPGNTIYF
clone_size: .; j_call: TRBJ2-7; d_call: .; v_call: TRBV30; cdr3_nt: TGTGCCTGGAGTGACAGACGTTTCTCCTACGAGCAGTACTTC; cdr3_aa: CAWSDRRFSYEQYF
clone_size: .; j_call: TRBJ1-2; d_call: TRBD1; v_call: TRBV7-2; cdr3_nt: TGTGCCAGCAGGCGACAGGGGGCCCTTGGCTACACCTTC; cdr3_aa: CASRRQGALGYTF
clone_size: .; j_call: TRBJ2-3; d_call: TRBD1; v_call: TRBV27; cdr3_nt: TGTGCCAGCAGTTTCCTGGACAGGGGACTAACAGATACGCAGTATTTT; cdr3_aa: CASSFLDRGLTDTQYF
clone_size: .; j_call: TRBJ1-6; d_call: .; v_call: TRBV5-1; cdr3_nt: TGCGCCAGCAGTGCAGGGGCAAAGAATTCCCCCCTCCACTTT; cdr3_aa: CASSAGAKNSPLHF
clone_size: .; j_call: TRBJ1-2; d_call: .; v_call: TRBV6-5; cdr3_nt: TGTGCCACCCGCCGCCGGTCAGGCTACACCTTC; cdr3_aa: CATRRRSGYTF
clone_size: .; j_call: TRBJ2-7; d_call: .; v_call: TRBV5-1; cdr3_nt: TGCGCCAGCAGCTTGGCCACAGGGGGGGGCTCCTACGAGCAGTACTTC; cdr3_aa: CASSLATGGGSYEQYF
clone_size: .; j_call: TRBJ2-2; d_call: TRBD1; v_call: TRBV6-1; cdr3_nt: TGTGCCAGCCTCCGGGACAGAACGAACACCGGGGAGCTGTTTTTT; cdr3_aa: CASLRDRTNTGELFF
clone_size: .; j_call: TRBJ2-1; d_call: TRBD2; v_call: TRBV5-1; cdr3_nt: TGCGCCAGCAGCTTGGTTACTAGCGGGGGCAATAATGAGCAGTTCTTC; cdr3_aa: CASSLVTSGGNNEQFF
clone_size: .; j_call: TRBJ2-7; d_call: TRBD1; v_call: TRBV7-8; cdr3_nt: TGTGCCAGCAGCTTCCGGGACAGCCCTTTGAGGCAGTACTTC; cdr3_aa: CASSFRDSPLRQYF
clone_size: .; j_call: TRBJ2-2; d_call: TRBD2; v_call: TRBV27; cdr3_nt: TGTGCCAGCAGTTTATCTCGCAGCGGGGGGCGGAACACCGGGGAGCTGTTTTTT; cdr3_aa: CASSLSRSGGRNTGELFF
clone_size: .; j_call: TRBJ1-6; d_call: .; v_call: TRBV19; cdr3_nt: TGTGCCAGTAGTAAACCGGTCCCTAATTCACCCCTCCACTTT; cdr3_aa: CASSKPVPNSPLHF
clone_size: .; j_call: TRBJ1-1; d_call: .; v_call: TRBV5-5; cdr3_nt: TGTGCCAGCAGCTTGTGGTACAGGGTGAACACTGAAGCTTTCTTT; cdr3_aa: CASSLWYRVNTEAFF
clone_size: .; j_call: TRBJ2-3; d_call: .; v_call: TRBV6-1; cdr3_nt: TGTGCCAGCAGTACGCGAGACTCCACAGATACGCAGTATTTT; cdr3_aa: CASSTRDSTDTQYF
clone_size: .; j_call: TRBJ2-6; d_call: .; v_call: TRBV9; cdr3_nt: TGTGCCAGCAGCGCCGACGCGGGTGTTAGCTCTGGGGCCAACGTCCTGACTTTC; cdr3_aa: CASSADAGVSSGANVLTF
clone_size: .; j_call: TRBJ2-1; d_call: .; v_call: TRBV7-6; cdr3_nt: TGTGCCAGCAGCTCGACTGGGGCTGGTGAGCAGTTCTTC; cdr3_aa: CASSSTGAGEQFF
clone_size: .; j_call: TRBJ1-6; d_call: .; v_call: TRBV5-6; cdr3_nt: TGTGCCAGCAGCCAGACAGTGGGGAATTCACCCCTCCACTTT; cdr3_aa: CASSQTVGNSPLHF
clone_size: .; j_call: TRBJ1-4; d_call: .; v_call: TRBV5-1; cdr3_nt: TGCGCCAGCAGCTTGGCGCCAGATCAGGGGCAGGGTGAAAAACTGTTTTTT; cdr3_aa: CASSLAPDQGQGEKLFF
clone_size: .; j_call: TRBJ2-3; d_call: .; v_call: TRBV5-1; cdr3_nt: TGCGCCAGCAGCTCCGGGACTAGCACAGATACGCAGTATTTT; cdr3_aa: CASSSGTSTDTQYF
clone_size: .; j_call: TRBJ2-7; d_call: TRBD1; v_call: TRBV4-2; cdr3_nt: TGTGCCAGCAGCCAAGCTGCAGGACAGGGGCCTTTACGGGCCTACGAGCAGTACTTC; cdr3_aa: CASSQAAGQGPLRAYEQYF
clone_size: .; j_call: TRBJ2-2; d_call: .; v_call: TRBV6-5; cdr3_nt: TGTGCCAGCAGTTACTGGCAGGGTTCGACCGGGGAGCTGTTTTTT; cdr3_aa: CASSYWQGSTGELFF
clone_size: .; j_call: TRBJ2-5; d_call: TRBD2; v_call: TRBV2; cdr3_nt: TGTGCCAGCAGGAGCGGGGGGGGAGGAGAGACCCAGTACTTC; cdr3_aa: CASRSGGGGETQYF
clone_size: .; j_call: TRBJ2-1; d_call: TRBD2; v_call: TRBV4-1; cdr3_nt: TGCGCCAGCAGCAGTCTAGCGGGGAGCTCCTACAATGAGCAGTTCTTC; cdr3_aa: CASSSLAGSSYNEQFF
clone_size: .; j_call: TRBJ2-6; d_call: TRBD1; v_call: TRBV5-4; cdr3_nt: TGTGCCAGCTTACCCGGGACAGACCGCTCTGGGGCCAACGTCCTGACTTTC; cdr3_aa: CASLPGTDRSGANVLTF
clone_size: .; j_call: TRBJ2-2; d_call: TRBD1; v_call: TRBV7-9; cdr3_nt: TGTGCCAGCAGGCTCACAGGGGGCTTAGACACCGGGGAGCTGTTTTTT; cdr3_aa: CASRLTGGLDTGELFF
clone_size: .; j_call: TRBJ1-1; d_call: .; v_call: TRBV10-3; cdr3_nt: TGTGCCATCGAATCATCCCCCAAGGGGACTGAAGCTTTCTTT; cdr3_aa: CAIESSPKGTEAFF